A selection of T cell receptor beta chains follows, all from one sample in a study of shared clonotypes between healthy human individuals. Sequenced by immunoSEQ multiplex PCR; TCRdb stores in-frame clones only, minus some. The repertoire consists of about half a million clones, with 65% to 85% occurring once and the leading ten covering approximately 11%. Sequencing used PBMCs. All receptors come from a woman between 35 and 50 years old in good health. Some clones in this sample may be carry-over from other donors' samples. The CDR3 runs from the conserved cysteine through the conserved F or W. The order of the fields is D gene, J gene, V gene, clone size, CDR3 DNA, CDR3 protein. D genes are given only for firm matches. Rows give clone size only sometimes, using once, few, many, or a class for an expanded clone.

>NA|TRBJ2-5|TRBV7-2|NA
TGTGCCAGCAGTTTGGACAGAGAGACCCAGTACTTC
CASSLDRETQYF
>TRBD1|TRBJ2-1|TRBV25-1|NA
TGTGCCAGCAGTGAACCCCGACAGGGTGAGAACAATGAGCAGTTCTTC
CASSEPRQGENNEQFF
>NA|TRBJ1-1|TRBV10-1|NA
TGCGCCAGCAGTGGGACACTGAACACTGAAGCTTTCTTT
CASSGTLNTEAFF
>TRBD2|TRBJ2-1|TRBV5-6|once
TGTGCCAGCAGCTTGGCCACTAGCGGGAGTTGGTGGGTTGAGCAGTTCTTC
CASSLATSGSWWVEQFF
>TRBD2|TRBJ2-2|TRBV19|NA
TGTGCCAGTAGTATCAGGACTAGCGGGAGGAACACCGGGGAGCTGTTTTTT
CASSIRTSGRNTGELFF
>NA|TRBJ2-5|TRBV4-3|NA
TGCGCCAGCAGCCATCGGGGTTCTGGTGAGACCCAGTACTTC
CASSHRGSGETQYF
>NA|TRBJ1-1|TRBV28|NA
TGTGCCAGCAGGGATGCGGTTAACACTGAAGCTTTCTTT
CASRDAVNTEAFF
>NA|TRBJ2-1|TRBV9|once
TGTGCCAGCAGCGGTACACCGGGACTTCTTATGGAGCAGTTCTTC
CASSGTPGLLMEQFF
>TRBD2|TRBJ2-2|TRBV18|NA
TGTGCCAGCTCACCGGGTACTAGCGGGAACACCGGGGAGCTGTTTTTT
CASSPGTSGNTGELFF
>TRBD2|TRBJ2-7|TRBV7-9|NA
TGTGCCAGCTCTTCCCCGGGGGGTAACTCCTACGAGCAGTACTTC
CASSSPGGNSYEQYF
>NA|TRBJ1-4|TRBV7-3|NA
TGTGCCAGCAGCCCAACCGCCGGGGAAAAACTGTTTTTT
CASSPTAGEKLFF
>NA|TRBJ2-1|TRBV10-3|once
TGTGCCATCAGCCAAAGCAGTGAGCAGTTCTTC
CAISQSSEQFF
>NA|TRBJ1-1|TRBV11-2|NA
TGTGCCAGCAGAGGGGCCAGGGAGAACACTGAAGCTTTCTTT
CASRGARENTEAFF
>NA|TRBJ2-7|TRBV7-6|NA
TGTGCCAGCACCTCAGGGACCACAAACTACTACGAGCAGTACTTC
CASTSGTTNYYEQYF
>NA|TRBJ2-7|TRBV6-1|once
TGTGCCAGCAGTGGGTGGATTTACGAGCAGTACTTC
CASSGWIYEQYF
>NA|TRBJ2-2|TRBV19|few
TGTGCCAGTAGTCCCCCTGATGGGCAGCCCTGGGGCACCGGGGAGCTGTTTTTT
CASSPPDGQPWGTGELFF
>NA|TRBJ1-5|TRBV7-8|once
TGTGCCAGCAGACCAGATAGTAGTTTAGGGCCCCAGCATTTT
CASRPDSSLGPQHF
>NA|TRBJ1-1|TRBV29-1|NA
TGCAGCGTTGAAGATCCAGGAGGTGTAAGCACTGAAGCTTTCTTT
CSVEDPGGVSTEAFF
>NA|TRBJ1-2|TRBV7-8|NA
TGTGCCAGCAGCCCTAACACGGGGCGGAGTGGCTACACCTTC
CASSPNTGRSGYTF
>TRBD2|TRBJ2-1|TRBV7-8|NA
TGTGCCAGCAGCAGCCTAGCGGGAGGGAGCTCCTACAATGAGCAGTTCTTC
CASSSLAGGSSYNEQFF
>NA|TRBJ2-1|TRBV4-1|NA
TGCGCCAGCAGCCCGGAGGGGACTCCCTCGCGGGGTGAGCAGTTCTTC
CASSPEGTPSRGEQFF
>NA|TRBJ2-7|TRBV18|NA
TGTGCCAGCTCCCCCGACGGGGGCTCTCCCTACGAGCAGTACTTC
CASSPDGGSPYEQYF
>NA|TRBJ1-1|TRBV4-1|NA
TGCGCCAGCAGCCAAGAGGGGTGGTCGGACACTGAAGCTTTCTTT
CASSQEGWSDTEAFF
>NA|TRBJ2-7|TRBV28|NA
TGTGCCAGCAGCGGACCGCCAGGGTTCCACGAGCAGTACTTC
CASSGPPGFHEQYF
>TRBD1|TRBJ1-2|TRBV10-2|NA
TGCGCCAGCAGCTACAGGGGGCGCGATGGCTACACCTTC
CASSYRGRDGYTF
>NA|TRBJ1-1|TRBV4-3|NA
TGCGCCAGCAGCCAAGAACCAGGGGCTCTTAACACTGAAGCTTTCTTT
CASSQEPGALNTEAFF
>TRBD1|TRBJ1-2|TRBV7-2|NA
TGTGCCAGCAGTGACAGGGGGCTTGGCTACACCTTC
CASSDRGLGYTF
>NA|TRBJ1-5|TRBV19|NA
TGTGCCAGTACTAACGGGAAGGCATCTAGCAATCAGCCCCAGCATTTT
CASTNGKASSNQPQHF
>TRBD1|TRBJ2-2|TRBV29-1|NA
TGCAGCGTTCACGGGACAGGGACGAACACCGGGGAGCTGTTTTTT
CSVHGTGTNTGELFF
>NA|TRBJ2-3|TRBV7-2|NA
TGTGCCAGCAGCCCTCAGACTAGTCTAGGCACAGATACGCAGTATTTT
CASSPQTSLGTDTQYF
>NA|TRBJ2-1|TRBV7-2|NA
TGTGCCAGCAGCTCCATAGGCCCAGGATCGAATGAGCAGTTCTTC
CASSSIGPGSNEQFF
>NA|TRBJ2-7|TRBV6-1|NA
TGTGCCAGCAGTGCTCTATTCTACGAGCAGTACTTC
CASSALFYEQYF
>NA|TRBJ1-4|TRBV18|NA
TGTGCCAGCTCACCCGCCGTGGGGGATGAAAAACTGTTTTTT
CASSPAVGDEKLFF
>TRBD2|TRBJ2-3|TRBV7-2|NA
TGTGCCAGCCTACAGGGCGGGAGGGTTCTCACAGATACGCAGTATTTT
CASLQGGRVLTDTQYF
>NA|TRBJ2-2|TRBV2|NA
TGTGCCAGCAAGGAACTAGTAGTCGGGGAGCTGTTTTTT
CASKELVVGELFF
>NA|TRBJ2-7|TRBV7-2|few
TGTGCCAGCAGCCCACGACGGACCGCAGCCTACGAGCAGTACTTC
CASSPRRTAAYEQYF
>NA|TRBJ2-2|TRBV30|NA
TGTGCCTGGATACCCCTCAGTGACACCGGGGAGCTGTTTTTT
CAWIPLSDTGELFF
>NA|TRBJ1-6|TRBV6-5|few
TGTGCCAGCAGTCGACAGCGGGGGTCACCCCTCCACTTT
CASSRQRGSPLHF
>NA|TRBJ1-1|TRBV7-2|NA
TGTGCCAGCAGCTTAGAGGCACCTCGAACTGAAGCTTTCTTT
CASSLEAPRTEAFF
>NA|TRBJ2-1|TRBV9|few
TGTGCCAGCAGCGTAGGAAGTGAGCAGTTCTTC
CASSVGSEQFF
>NA|TRBJ1-1|TRBV5-1|NA
TGCGCCAGCAGCTTGGAAAGGGGAAACACTGAAGCTTTCTTT
CASSLERGNTEAFF
>NA|TRBJ2-7|TRBV7-3|NA
TGTGCCAGCAGCCCCGGGGCGGGGAACTCCTACGAGCAGTACTTC
CASSPGAGNSYEQYF
>NA|TRBJ2-4|TRBV19|NA
TGTGCCAGTAGTATAACCGGGACCGCAAGAAACATTCAGTACTTC
CASSITGTARNIQYF
>NA|TRBJ1-6|TRBV6-1|many
TGTGCCAGCAGTGAAAGCCCGGGGGGTGCAAGTTCACCCCTCCACTTT
CASSESPGGASSPLHF